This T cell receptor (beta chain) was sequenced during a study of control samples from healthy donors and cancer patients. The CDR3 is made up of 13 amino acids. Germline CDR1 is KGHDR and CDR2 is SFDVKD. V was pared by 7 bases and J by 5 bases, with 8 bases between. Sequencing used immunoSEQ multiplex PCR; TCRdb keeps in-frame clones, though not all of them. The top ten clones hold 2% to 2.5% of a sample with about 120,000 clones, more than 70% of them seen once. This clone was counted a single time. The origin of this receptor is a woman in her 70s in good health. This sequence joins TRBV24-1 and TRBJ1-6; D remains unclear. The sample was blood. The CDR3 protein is CATRSPDNSPLHF. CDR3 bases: TGTGCCACCAGGAGTCCAGATAATTCACCCCTCCACTTT.